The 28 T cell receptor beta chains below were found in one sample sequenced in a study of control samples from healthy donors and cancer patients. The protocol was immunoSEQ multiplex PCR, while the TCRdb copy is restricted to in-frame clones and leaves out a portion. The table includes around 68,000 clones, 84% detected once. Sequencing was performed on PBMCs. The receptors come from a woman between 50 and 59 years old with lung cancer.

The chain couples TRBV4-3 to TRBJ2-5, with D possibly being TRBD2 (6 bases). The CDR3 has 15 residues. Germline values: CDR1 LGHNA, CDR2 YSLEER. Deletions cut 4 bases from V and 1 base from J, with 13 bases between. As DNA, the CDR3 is TGCGCCAGCAGCCGCCACCGGGACTCCCAAGAGACCCAGTACTTC. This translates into CASSRHRDSQETQYF.

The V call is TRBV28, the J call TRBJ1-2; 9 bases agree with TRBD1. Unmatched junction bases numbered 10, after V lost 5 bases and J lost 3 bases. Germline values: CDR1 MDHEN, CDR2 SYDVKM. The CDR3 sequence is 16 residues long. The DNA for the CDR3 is TGTGCCAGCAGTCCAACTTGGACAGGGGATGACTATGGCTACACCTTC. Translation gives CASSPTWTGDDYGYTF.

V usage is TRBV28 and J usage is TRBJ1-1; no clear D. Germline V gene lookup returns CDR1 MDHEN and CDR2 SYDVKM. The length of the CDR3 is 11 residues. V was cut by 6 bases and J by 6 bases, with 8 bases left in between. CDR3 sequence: CASSGQAEAFF. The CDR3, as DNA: TGTGCCAGCAGCGGCCAGGCTGAAGCTTTCTTT.

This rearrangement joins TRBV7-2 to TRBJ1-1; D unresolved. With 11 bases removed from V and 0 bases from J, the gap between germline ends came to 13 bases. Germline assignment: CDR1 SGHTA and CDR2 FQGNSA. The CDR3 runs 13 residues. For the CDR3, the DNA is TGTGCCGGGTCAGAGCATATGAACACTGAAGCTTTCTTT. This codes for CAGSEHMNTEAFF. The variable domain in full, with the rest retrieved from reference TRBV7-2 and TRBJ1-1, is GAGVSQSPSNKVTEKGKDVELRCDPISGHTALYWYRQSLGQGLEFLIYFQGNSAPDKSGLPSDRFSAERTGGSVSTLTIQRTQQEDSAVYLCAGSEHMNTEAFFGQGTRLTVV.

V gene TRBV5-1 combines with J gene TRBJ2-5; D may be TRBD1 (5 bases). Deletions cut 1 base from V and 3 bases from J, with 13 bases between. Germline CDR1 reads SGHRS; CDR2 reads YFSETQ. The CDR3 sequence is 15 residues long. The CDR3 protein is CASSLHQGGKETQYF. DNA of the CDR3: TGCGCCAGCAGCTTGCACCAGGGTGGGAAAGAGACCCAGTACTTC.

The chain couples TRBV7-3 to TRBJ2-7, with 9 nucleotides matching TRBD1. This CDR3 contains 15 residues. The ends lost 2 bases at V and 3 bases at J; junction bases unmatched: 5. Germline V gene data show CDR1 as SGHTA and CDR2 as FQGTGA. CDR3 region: CASSLGGQGVYEQYF. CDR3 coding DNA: TGTGCCAGCAGCTTAGGGGGACAGGGTGTCTACGAGCAGTACTTC.

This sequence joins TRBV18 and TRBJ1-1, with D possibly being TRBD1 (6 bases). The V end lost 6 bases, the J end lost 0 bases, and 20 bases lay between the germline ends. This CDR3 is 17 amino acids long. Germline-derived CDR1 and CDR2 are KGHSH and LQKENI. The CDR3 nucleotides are TGTGCCAGCTCGCGCACAGGAGGGGGTTTTTTGAACACTGAAGCTTTCTTT. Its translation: CASSRTGGGFLNTEAFF.

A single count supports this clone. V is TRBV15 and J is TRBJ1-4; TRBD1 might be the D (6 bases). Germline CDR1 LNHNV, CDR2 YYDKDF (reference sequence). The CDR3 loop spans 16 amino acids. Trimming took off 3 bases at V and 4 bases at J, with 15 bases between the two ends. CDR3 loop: CATSSRRGRGNEKLFF. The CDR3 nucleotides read TGTGCCACCAGCAGCAGGCGGGGCAGGGGTAATGAAAAACTGTTTTTT.

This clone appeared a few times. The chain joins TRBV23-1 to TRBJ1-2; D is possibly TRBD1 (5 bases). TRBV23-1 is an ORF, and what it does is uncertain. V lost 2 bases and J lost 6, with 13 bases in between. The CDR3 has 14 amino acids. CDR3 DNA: TGCGCCAGCAGTCAAGGGGCCGCGCACCATGGCTACACCTTC. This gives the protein CASSQGAAHHGYTF.

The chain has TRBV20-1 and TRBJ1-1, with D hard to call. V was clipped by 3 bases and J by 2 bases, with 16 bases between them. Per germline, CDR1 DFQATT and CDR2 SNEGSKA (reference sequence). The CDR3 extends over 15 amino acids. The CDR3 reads CSASSLLARNTEAFF. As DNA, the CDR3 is TGCAGTGCTAGTAGTCTCCTTGCCAGAAACACTGAAGCTTTCTTT.

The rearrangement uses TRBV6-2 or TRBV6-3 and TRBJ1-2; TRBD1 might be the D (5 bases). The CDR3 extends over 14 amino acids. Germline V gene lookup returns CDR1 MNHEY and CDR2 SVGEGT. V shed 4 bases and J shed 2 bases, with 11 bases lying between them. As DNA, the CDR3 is TGTGCCAGCAGTTCGCCGGGACGAAACTATGGCTACACCTTC. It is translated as CASSSPGRNYGYTF.

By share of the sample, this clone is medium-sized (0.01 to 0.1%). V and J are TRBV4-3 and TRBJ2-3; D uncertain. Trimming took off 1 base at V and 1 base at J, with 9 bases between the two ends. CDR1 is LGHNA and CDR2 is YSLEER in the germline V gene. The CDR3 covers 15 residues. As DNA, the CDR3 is TGCGCCAGCAGCCAAGCCCCATTGGGCACAGATACGCAGTATTTT. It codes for CASSQAPLGTDTQYF.

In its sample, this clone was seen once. The CDR3 coding sequence is TGTGCCACCAGTGAGGCTTCGGGACAGACCCAAGAGACCCAGTACTTC. This gives the protein CATSEASGQTQETQYF. The chain joins TRBV24-1 to TRBJ2-5; 7 positions match TRBD1. CDR3 length: 16 residues. Germline CDR1 KGHDR, CDR2 SFDVKD. The trim removed 4 bases at V and 1 base at J, leaving 8 bases unmatched.

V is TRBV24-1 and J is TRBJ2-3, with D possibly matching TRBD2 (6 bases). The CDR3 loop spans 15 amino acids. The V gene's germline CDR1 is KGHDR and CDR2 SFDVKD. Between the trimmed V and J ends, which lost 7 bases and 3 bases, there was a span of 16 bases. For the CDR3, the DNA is TGTGCCACCAGCGAAACGGGGGTTCGTACAGATACGCAGTATTTT. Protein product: CATSETGVRTDTQYF.

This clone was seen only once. CDR3 nucleotides: TGTGCCAGCAGTTTAAGACAGGGCTATGGCTACACCTTC. This translates into CASSLRQGYGYTF. The rearrangement links TRBV12-3 or TRBV12-4 to TRBJ1-2, with 7 bases aligning to TRBD1. V was pared by 2 bases and J by 4 bases, with 1 base of the junction left unmatched. The CDR3 runs to 13 residues.

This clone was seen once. Here the CDR3 reads CASSQARGEKLFF. In DNA, the CDR3 is TGTGCCAGCAGCCAAGCCAGGGGGGAAAAACTGTTTTTT. The genes are TRBV3-1 (or the pseudogene TRBV3-2) and TRBJ1-4; 7 positions agree with TRBD1. This CDR3 has 13 residues. Germline lookup yields CDR1 LGHDT and CDR2 YNNKEL (reference sequence). V was pared by 1 base and J by 8 bases, with 1 base of the junction left unmatched.

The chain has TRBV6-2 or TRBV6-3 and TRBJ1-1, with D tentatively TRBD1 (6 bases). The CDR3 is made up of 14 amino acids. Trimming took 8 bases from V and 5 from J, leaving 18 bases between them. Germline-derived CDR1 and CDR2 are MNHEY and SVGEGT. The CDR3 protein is CASGRGGAQTEAFF. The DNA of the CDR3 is TGTGCCAGCGGCCGGGGGGGGGCGCAAACTGAAGCTTTCTTT.

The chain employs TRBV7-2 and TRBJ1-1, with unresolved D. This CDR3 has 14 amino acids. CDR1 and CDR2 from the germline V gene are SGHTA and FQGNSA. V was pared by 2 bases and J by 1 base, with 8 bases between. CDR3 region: CASSLPHPNTEAFF. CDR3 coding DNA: TGTGCCAGCAGCTTACCCCACCCGAACACTGAAGCTTTCTTT.

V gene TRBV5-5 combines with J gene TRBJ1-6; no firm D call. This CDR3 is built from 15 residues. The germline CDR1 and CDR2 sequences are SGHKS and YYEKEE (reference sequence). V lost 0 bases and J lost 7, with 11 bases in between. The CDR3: CASSLGGGGNSPLHF. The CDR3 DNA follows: TGTGCCAGCAGCTTGGGGGGAGGCGGGAATTCACCCCTCCACTTT.

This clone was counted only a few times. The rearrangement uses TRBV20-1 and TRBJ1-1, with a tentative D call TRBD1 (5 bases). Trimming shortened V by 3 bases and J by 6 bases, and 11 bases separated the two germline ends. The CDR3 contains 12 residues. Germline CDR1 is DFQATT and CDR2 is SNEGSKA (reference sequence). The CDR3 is CSASRGGAEAFF. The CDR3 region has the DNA TGCAGTGCTAGTCGTGGAGGGGCTGAAGCTTTCTTT.

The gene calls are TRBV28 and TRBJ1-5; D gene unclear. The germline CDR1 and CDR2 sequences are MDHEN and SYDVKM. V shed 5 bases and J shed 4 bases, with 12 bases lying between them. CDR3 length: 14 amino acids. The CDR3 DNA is TGTGCCAGCAGTATTGAGGAGCTTAATCAGCCCCAGCATTTT. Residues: CASSIEELNQPQHF.

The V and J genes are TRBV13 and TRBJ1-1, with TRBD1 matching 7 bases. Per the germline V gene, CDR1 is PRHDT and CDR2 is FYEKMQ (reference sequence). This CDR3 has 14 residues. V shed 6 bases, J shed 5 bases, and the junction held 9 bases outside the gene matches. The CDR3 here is CASRDRDPGTEAFF. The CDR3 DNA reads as TGTGCCAGCAGAGACAGGGATCCTGGTACTGAAGCTTTCTTT.

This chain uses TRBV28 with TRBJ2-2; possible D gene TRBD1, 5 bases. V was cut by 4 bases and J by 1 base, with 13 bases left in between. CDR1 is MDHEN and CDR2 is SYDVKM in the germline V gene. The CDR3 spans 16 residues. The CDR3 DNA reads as TGTGCCAGCAGTTCCCGCCGACAGCTGAACACCGGGGAGCTGTTTTTT. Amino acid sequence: CASSSRRQLNTGELFF.

The chain's CDR3 is CASSPQLGVDTEAFF. The DNA of the CDR3 is TGCGCCAGCTCCCCCCAACTCGGGGTGGACACTGAAGCTTTCTTT. The chain uses TRBV5-1 and TRBJ1-1; no definite D call. The length of the CDR3 is 15 residues. Trimming removed 7 bases from V and 3 bases from J, with 19 bases in between. Germline assignment: CDR1 SGHRS and CDR2 YFSETQ.

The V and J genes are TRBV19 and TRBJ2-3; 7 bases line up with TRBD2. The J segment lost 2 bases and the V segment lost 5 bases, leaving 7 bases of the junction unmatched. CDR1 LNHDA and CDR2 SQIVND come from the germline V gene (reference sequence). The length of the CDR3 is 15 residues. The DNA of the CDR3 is TGTGCCAGTAGTTGGGAGCGGGATTACACAGATACGCAGTATTTT. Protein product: CASSWERDYTDTQYF.

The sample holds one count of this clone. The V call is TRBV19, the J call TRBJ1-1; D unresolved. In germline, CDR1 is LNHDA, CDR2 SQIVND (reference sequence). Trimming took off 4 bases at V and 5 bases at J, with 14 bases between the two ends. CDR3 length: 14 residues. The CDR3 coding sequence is TGTGCCAGTAGTAAGCGCCCACCGGGGACTGAAGCTTTCTTT. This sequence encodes CASSKRPPGTEAFF.

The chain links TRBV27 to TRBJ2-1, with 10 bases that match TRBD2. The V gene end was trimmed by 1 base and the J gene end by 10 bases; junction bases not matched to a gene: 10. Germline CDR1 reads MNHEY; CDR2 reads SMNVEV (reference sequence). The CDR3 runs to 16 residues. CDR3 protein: CASSLFPSGGSAEQFF. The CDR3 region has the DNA TGTGCCAGCAGTTTATTCCCTAGCGGGGGCTCGGCGGAGCAGTTCTTC.

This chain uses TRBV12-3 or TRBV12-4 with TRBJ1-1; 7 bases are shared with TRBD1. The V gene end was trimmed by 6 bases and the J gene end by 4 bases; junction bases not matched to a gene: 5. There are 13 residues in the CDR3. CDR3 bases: TGTGCCAGCAGCAGACAGGGAGGCACTGAAGCTTTCTTT. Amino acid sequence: CASSRQGGTEAFF.